The 14 T cell receptor beta chains given below trace back to one sample, sequenced in a study of blood T cell repertoires in COVID-19. TCRdb's copy holds only in-frame clones and misses some; the assay was immunoSEQ multiplex PCR. The sample lists 100,000 to 150,000 clones, about 70% seen once, with 1.5% to 2% in the top ten. The sample comprised peripheral blood. The source of these receptors is a woman in her seventies with acute or convalescent COVID-19.

This clone was detected only a few times. The chain is built from TRBV5-1 and TRBJ1-1; maybe TRBD1 (5 bases). V was pared by 1 base and J by 0 bases, with 7 bases between. The CDR3 is 14 residues long. Looked up from germline, CDR1 is SGHRS and CDR2 is YFSETQ. The DNA of the CDR3 is TGCGCCAGCAGCTTGCAGGGCATGAACACTGAAGCTTTCTTT. Its protein is CASSLQGMNTEAFF.

The chain links TRBV7-2 to TRBJ2-1, with D perhaps TRBD2 (6 bases). Germline V gene lookup returns CDR1 SGHTA and CDR2 FQGNSA. V shed 5 bases and J shed 8 bases, with 22 bases lying between them. There are 16 residues in the CDR3. DNA of the CDR3: TGTGCCAGCAGCCCGGGGAGGCTAATGAGTGTAGATGAGCAGTTCTTC. Amino acid sequence: CASSPGRLMSVDEQFF.

Many counts were recorded for this clone. The V gene is TRBV6-5, the J gene TRBJ1-1; D perhaps matches TRBD1 (6 bases). The germline gives CDR1 MNHEY, CDR2 SVGAGI. V lost 5 bases and J lost 5, with 12 bases in between. The CDR3 runs 13 residues. CDR3 nucleotide sequence: TGTGCCAGCAGTAGAGTCCAGGGGACTGAAGCTTTCTTT. It specifies CASSRVQGTEAFF.

This clone is categorized as medium-sized. The chain employs TRBV27 and TRBJ1-2; D call uncertain. V was clipped by 2 bases and J by 4 bases, with 17 bases between them. CDR1 is MNHEY, CDR2 SMNVEV, per germline (reference sequence). This CDR3 is 16 amino acids long. CDR3 DNA sequence: TGTGCCAGCAGTTTAGGAGGATTCAGAGACCCCTATGGCTACACCTTC. Protein product: CASSLGGFRDPYGYTF.

The J gene is TRBJ2-7, the V gene TRBV12-3 or TRBV12-4; TRBD1 aligns across 7 bases. Trimming took 2 bases from V and 7 from J; bases not matched to a gene: 5. This CDR3 spans 13 amino acids. The CDR3: CASSLTGVNEQYF. The CDR3 DNA follows: TGTGCCAGCAGTTTAACAGGGGTTAATGAGCAGTACTTC.

The rearrangement joins TRBV7-9 to TRBJ2-2; a possible D gene is TRBD2 (6 bases). The germline CDR1 and CDR2 sequences are SEHNR and FQNEAQ (reference sequence). This CDR3 has 15 residues. V lost 1 base, J lost 6 bases, and 12 bases lay in between. This CDR3 is CASSLDGLAPGELFF. The DNA for the CDR3 is TGTGCCAGCAGCTTAGATGGGCTAGCGCCCGGGGAGCTGTTTTTT.

This sequence joins TRBV3-1 (or the pseudogene TRBV3-2) and TRBJ2-7, with 8 bases that match TRBD2. This CDR3 region has 15 residues. J was trimmed by 4 bases and V by 4 bases; bases with no gene match: 9. CDR1 and CDR2 (germline): LGHDT, YNNKEL (reference sequence). This chain's CDR3 is CASSLGAGGLYEQYF. The CDR3 nucleotides are TGTGCCAGCAGCCTAGGGGCGGGAGGACTATACGAGCAGTACTTC.

Here the CDR3 reads CASSSRQGADNEQFF. The DNA of the CDR3 is TGCGCCAGCAGCTCCCGACAGGGGGCCGACAATGAGCAGTTCTTC. This chain joins TRBV5-1 and TRBJ2-1; 10 nucleotides line up with TRBD1. After removal of 3 bases from V and 5 bases from J, the junction contained 5 bases not matched to a gene. The CDR3 spans 15 residues. Germline V gene sequence: CDR1 SGHRS, CDR2 YFSETQ. Variable domain in full (rest from reference TRBV5-1 and TRBJ2-1): KAGVTQTPRYLIKTRGQQVTLSCSPISGHRSVSWYQQTPGQGLQFLFEYFSETQRNKGNFPGRFSGRQFSNSRSEMNVSTLELGDSALYLCASSSRQGADNEQFFGPGTRLTVL.

The rearrangement uses TRBV2 and TRBJ1-2; a possible D gene is TRBD1 (6 bases). The CDR3 is 15 amino acids. Germline-derived CDR1 and CDR2 are SNHLY and FYNNEI. Between the trimmed V and J ends, which lost 4 bases and 0 bases, there was a span of 12 bases. The CDR3: CASSAGAPSNYGYTF. The DNA of the CDR3 is TGTGCCAGCAGTGCAGGGGCGCCTTCTAACTATGGCTACACCTTC.

This clone occurred once. The chain uses TRBV6-5 and TRBJ2-1, with 7 nucleotides matching TRBD2. The V gene's germline CDR1 is MNHEY and CDR2 SVGAGI. V lost 5 bases to trimming and J lost 2 bases; unmatched junction nucleotides: 6. The length of the CDR3 is 15 residues. The CDR3 spells CASSILAGPYNEQFF. The CDR3 DNA reads as TGTGCCAGCAGTATATTAGCGGGTCCCTACAATGAGCAGTTCTTC.

The chain couples TRBV27 to TRBJ2-7; 15 bases are a match to TRBD2. The germline V gene encodes CDR1 MNHEY and CDR2 SMNVEV (reference sequence). This CDR3 region has 15 residues. The J segment lost 4 bases and the V segment lost 6 bases, leaving 4 bases of the junction unmatched. The DNA of the CDR3 is TGTGCCAGCAGAATGGGACTAGCGGGAGGTTACGAGCAGTACTTC. Its translation is CASRMGLAGGYEQYF.

The rearrangement links TRBV19 to TRBJ1-1; 7 bases align to TRBD1. This CDR3 comprises 13 residues. Unmatched junction bases numbered 3, after V lost 5 bases and J lost 3 bases. Germline lookup yields CDR1 LNHDA and CDR2 SQIVND (reference sequence). The CDR3 bases are TGTGCCAGTAGTCGGGACAGTTACACTGAAGCTTTCTTT. Translation: CASSRDSYTEAFF.

In its sample, this clone was seen many times. The V call is TRBV6-5, the J call TRBJ1-6; 7 bases are shared with TRBD1. The CDR3 loop spans 15 amino acids. CDR1 MNHEY and CDR2 SVGAGI come from the germline V gene. V was pared by 6 bases and J by 5 bases, with 7 bases of the junction left unmatched. The CDR3 here is CASSRTGENNSPLHF. In nucleotides, the CDR3 is TGTGCCAGCAGCCGAACAGGGGAGAATAATTCACCCCTCCACTTT.

The rearrangement links TRBV3-1 (or the pseudogene TRBV3-2) to TRBJ2-7, with TRBD1 matching 7 bases. The germline CDR1 and CDR2 sequences are LGHDT and YNNKEL (reference sequence). The V gene end was trimmed by 6 bases and the J gene end by 3 bases; junction bases not matched to a gene: 8. CDR3 length: 14 amino acids. The CDR3 nucleotides read TGTGCCAGCAGTAGGGACAGTTCTAGCTACGAGCAGTACTTC. Translating gives CASSRDSSSYEQYF.